This T cell receptor (beta chain) comes out of a study of blood T cell repertoires in COVID-19. Background on the study: T cells, B-cell-depleted T cells, or PBMCs provided the cDNA or gDNA that served as material.

J lost 6 bases, V lost 7 bases, and 7 bases had no gene match. Germline V gene lookup returns CDR1 GTSNPN and CDR2 SVGIG (reference sequence). There are 12 residues in the CDR3. In the original workflow: Researchers report that nucleated cell counts were estimated from reference gene primer amplification. Sequencing used immunoSEQ multiplex PCR; TCRdb keeps in-frame clones, though not all of them. V, J and clone size are those of that table, while D and trimming were read from the DNA. The sample includes 120,000 or so clones, roughly 88% of them seen just once. The chain employs TRBV30 and TRBJ1-1; 8 bases are shared with TRBD1. The specimen sequenced was peripheral blood. This clonotype was sampled from a man between 45 and 60 years old with acute or convalescent COVID-19. The CDR3 coding sequence is TGTGCCTTCCGGACAGGGTTGGCTGAAGCTTTCTTT. Protein sequence: CAFRTGLAEAFF. Full variable domain (rest looked up from reference TRBV30 and TRBJ1-1): SQTIHQWPATLVQPVGSPLSLECTVEGTSNPNLYWYRQAAGRGLQLLFYSVGIGQISSEVPQNLSASRPQDRQFILSSKKLLLSDSGFYLCAFRTGLAEAFFGQGTRLTVV.